This record looks at one T cell receptor beta chain sequence and its context. TCRdb independently ran MiXCR on the reads; one entry per CDR3 protein. This table holds about 240,000 distinct CDR3 sequences, more than 9% found once. This sample was taken from a study of T cell repertoires in cytomegalovirus infection. CDR1 DFQATT and CDR2 SNEGSKA come from the germline V gene (reference sequence). Deletions cut 0 bases from V and 2 bases from J, with 9 bases between. This CDR3 has 14 residues. The chain carries TRBV20-1 and TRBJ2-3; D assignment may be TRBD1 or TRBD2 (5 bases each). The origin of this receptor is a human donor in good health (CMV status not recorded). Some clones in this sample may be carry-over from other donors' samples. Sequencing was carried out using PBMCs. The CDR3: CSARDRGLTDTQYF. CDR3 DNA: TGCAGTGCTAGAGATCGGGGCCTCACAGATACGCAGTATTTT.